This entry lists 3 T cell receptor beta chains sequenced from one sample in a study of blood T cell repertoires in COVID-19. TCRdb's copy holds only in-frame clones and misses some; the assay was immunoSEQ multiplex PCR. The sample gives roughly 250,000 clones, about 90% of which show up once; roughly 3.9% is in the top ten. The specimen was peripheral blood. All receptors come from a woman in her thirties or forties with acute or convalescent COVID-19.

The chain employs TRBV2 and TRBJ2-5; possible D gene TRBD2, 7 bases. Looked up from germline, CDR1 is SNHLY and CDR2 is FYNNEI. V lost 8 bases to trimming and J lost 4 bases, with 14 bases between them. This CDR3 has 13 amino acids. Written as DNA, the CDR3 is TGTGCCAGCGTCGTGAGGGGGGGAGAGACCCAGTACTTC. Translation: CASVVRGGETQYF.

The rearrangement links TRBV6-5 to TRBJ1-1; D uncertain. The CDR3 has 14 amino acids. Trimming stripped 10 bases from V and 6 bases from J, with 21 bases between. Germline V gene data show CDR1 as MNHEY and CDR2 as SVGAGI. This CDR3 reads CATLGELGSPEAFF. The CDR3 coding sequence is TGTGCCACCCTCGGGGAGCTTGGGTCCCCTGAAGCTTTCTTT.

The chain employs TRBV4-2 and TRBJ2-5, with 14 bases that match TRBD2. The CDR3 runs to 18 residues. CDR1 LGHNA and CDR2 YNFKEQ come from the germline V gene. V trimming: 1 base; J trimming: 5 bases; junction bases outside the gene matches: 9. Here the CDR3 DNA reads TGTGCCAGCAGCCAAGGGGGACTAGCGGGGGCCGTGGGGGAGACCCAGTACTTC. Amino acids: CASSQGGLAGAVGETQYF.